The next 3 T cell receptor beta chains were all read from a single sample in a study of blood T cell repertoires in COVID-19 (TCRdb year 2020). The receptor library was made with the immunoSEQ multiplex PCR assay. The source is immuneACCESS, and TCRdb retained only in-frame sequences with V and J called. Part of the clones is not carried over; for the studies checked, unresolved V genes explain less than half of this, and the remainder is unexplained. Across this sample there are around 170,000 clones, with 84% seen only once. The ten largest clonotypes hold around an eighth of the sample. Material: peripheral blood. The receptor source for this set is a man aged 25-40 years with active or convalescent COVID-19.

This rearrangement joins TRBV30 to TRBJ1-1; TRBD1 might be the D (5 bases). Germline V gives CDR1 GTSNPN, CDR2 SVGIG (reference sequence). V gave up 0 bases and J gave up 3 bases, with 11 bases separating them. The CDR3 extends over 14 amino acids. CDR3 sequence reads: CAWSVTGGDTEAFF. The CDR3 DNA is TGTGCCTGGAGTGTAACCGGGGGTGACACTGAAGCTTTCTTT.

This chain uses TRBV7-2 with TRBJ2-5, with D uncertain. Trimming shortened V by 3 bases and J by 4 bases, and 15 bases separated the two germline ends. Germline CDR1 SGHTA, CDR2 FQGNSA. CDR3 length: 15 amino acids. CDR3 DNA: TGTGCCAGCAGCTTTAATCCGGGTCGAGGAGAGACCCAGTACTTC. Residues: CASSFNPGRGETQYF.

The chain carries TRBV19 and TRBJ2-3; 9 nucleotides align to TRBD1. Trimming removed 1 base from V and 6 bases from J; junction bases left unmatched: 5. The V gene's germline CDR1 is LNHDA and CDR2 SQIVND (reference sequence). The CDR3 runs 15 residues. In DNA form, the CDR3 reads TGTGCCAGTAGTATAGGGGGGACAGGGCGCGATACGCAGTATTTT. Encoded protein: CASSIGGTGRDTQYF.